The 10 T cell receptor beta chains presented below share a single source sample, sequenced in a study of CD8 T cells in Susac syndrome. RNA, at about 0.45 to 1 ug, was reverse transcribed with random hexamers. TCRdb itself ran the immunoSEQ multiplex PCR reads through MiXCR, one entry per CDR3 protein. The sample carries roughly 60,000 distinct CDR3 sequences, around nine tenths recorded once. Sequenced sample: CD8+ T cells from PBMCs. The receptor set was obtained from a human donor in good health.

The V gene is TRBV6-6, the J gene TRBJ1-3; possibly TRBD1 for D (6 bases). CDR1 is MNHNY, CDR2 SVGAGI, per germline (reference sequence). This CDR3 contains 15 residues. Trimming cost V 5 bases and J 1 base, with 12 bases left between them. As DNA, the CDR3 is TGTGCCAGCAGTGCACAGGGACCTTCTGGAAACACCATATATTTT. This codes for CASSAQGPSGNTIYF.

The chain uses TRBV12-3 or TRBV12-4 and TRBJ1-1; TRBD1 is a possible D gene (5 bases). Trimming pared 6 bases from V and 7 bases from J, leaving 18 bases between. This CDR3 spans 14 amino acids. CDR3 nucleotides: TGTGCCAGCAGCAACCCCGGGAGAAGGGGTGAAGCTTTCTTT. It specifies CASSNPGRRGEAFF.

V and J are TRBV11-2 and TRBJ2-7, with D perhaps assigned TRBD1 or TRBD2 (5 bases each). The CDR3 is made up of 14 amino acids. CDR1 and CDR2 (germline): SGHAT, FQNNGV. Trimming cost V 4 bases and J 0 bases, with 10 bases left between them. The CDR3 sequence: CASSWDASSYEQYF. In DNA, the CDR3 is TGTGCCAGCAGCTGGGACGCCTCCTCCTACGAGCAGTACTTC.

A few counts support this clonotype. This chain connects TRBV27 to TRBJ2-7, with no clear D. CDR3 length: 14 amino acids. Germline lookup yields CDR1 MNHEY and CDR2 SMNVEV (reference sequence). Trimming removed 5 bases from V and 5 bases from J, with 16 bases in between. The CDR3 reads CASSHPDPRNEQYF. CDR3 nucleotide sequence: TGTGCCAGCAGTCACCCGGACCCCCGGAACGAGCAGTACTTC.

A note on this clonotype: One end of the junction fails to match germline, which may point to a read error. The rearrangement uses TRBV12-3 or TRBV12-4 and TRBJ1-2; D gene unclear. The CDR3 sequence is 14 residues long. The CDR3 DNA is TGTGCCAGCAGCCCCCTCGCGGGGAGGTATGGCTACAACTTC. Its translation is CASSPLAGRYGYNF.

Remarks on this clonotype: Sequence at one end of the junction differs from germline and may be a read error. The chain has TRBV6-1 and TRBJ1-1; D is ambiguous. Per the germline V gene, CDR1 is MNHNS and CDR2 is SASEGT. This CDR3 is 13 amino acids long. CDR3 loop: CAGSWFPGTEAFF. Written as DNA, the CDR3 is TGTGCCGGCAGTTGGTTCCCGGGCACTGAAGCTTTCTTT.

This chain links TRBV7-9 with TRBJ1-2; D is unresolved. V dropped 3 bases and J dropped 4 bases, with 6 bases sitting between them. This CDR3 is built from 12 residues. In germline, CDR1 is SEHNR, CDR2 FQNEAQ (reference sequence). The CDR3 region is CASSFSAYGYTF. In DNA, the CDR3 is TGTGCCAGCAGCTTTTCGGCCTATGGCTACACCTTC.

The V and J genes are TRBV21-1 and TRBJ1-5; the D segment call TRBD1 is taken from the table without a DNA check. TRBV21-1 is labeled a pseudogene. The CDR3 covers 14 residues. The CDR3 sequence: CASSKGGPGQPQHF. The CDR3 DNA is TGTGCCAGCAGCAAAGGGGGGCCGGGTCAGCCCCAGCATTTT.

The chain has TRBV19 and TRBJ2-7; 9 bases agree with TRBD1. Trimming at V came to 10 bases and at J to 2 bases, leaving 3 bases not matched to a gene. The germline V gene encodes CDR1 LNHDA and CDR2 SQIVND (reference sequence). CDR3 length: 12 residues. For the CDR3, the DNA is TGTGCCACTAGGACAGGGGCCTACGAGCAGTACTTC. Translation gives CATRTGAYEQYF.

V gene TRBV12-3 or TRBV12-4 combines with J gene TRBJ2-5, with TRBD1 matching over 12 bases. J lost 7 bases, V lost 3 bases, and 9 bases had no gene match. The CDR3 totals 16 residues. The CDR3 coding sequence is TGTGCCAGCAGTTTGGCCCCGTGGGGACAGGGGGCGACCCAGTACTTC. Amino acid sequence: CASSLAPWGQGATQYF.